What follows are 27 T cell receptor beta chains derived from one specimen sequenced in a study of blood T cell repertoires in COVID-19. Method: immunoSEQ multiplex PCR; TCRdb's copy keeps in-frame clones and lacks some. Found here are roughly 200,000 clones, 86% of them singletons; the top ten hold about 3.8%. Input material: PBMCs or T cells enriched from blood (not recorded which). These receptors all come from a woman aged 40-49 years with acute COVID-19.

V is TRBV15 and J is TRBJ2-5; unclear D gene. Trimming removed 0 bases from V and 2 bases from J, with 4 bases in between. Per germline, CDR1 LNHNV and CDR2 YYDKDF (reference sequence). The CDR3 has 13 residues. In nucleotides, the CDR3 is TGTGCCACCAGCAGAGACCCTCAAGAGACCCAGTACTTC. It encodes CATSRDPQETQYF.

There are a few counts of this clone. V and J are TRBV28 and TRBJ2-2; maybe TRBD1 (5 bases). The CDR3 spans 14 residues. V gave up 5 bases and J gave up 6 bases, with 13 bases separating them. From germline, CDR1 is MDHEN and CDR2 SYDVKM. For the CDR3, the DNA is TGTGCCAGCAGTAAACAGCAGGGTCCCGGGGAGCTGTTTTTT. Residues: CASSKQQGPGELFF.

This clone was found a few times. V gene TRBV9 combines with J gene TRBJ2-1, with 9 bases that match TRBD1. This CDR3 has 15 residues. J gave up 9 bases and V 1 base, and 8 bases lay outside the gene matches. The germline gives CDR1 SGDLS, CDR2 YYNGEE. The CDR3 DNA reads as TGTGCCAGCAGCGTACAACAGGGGGCCGGGAGTGAGCAGTTCTTC. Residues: CASSVQQGAGSEQFF.

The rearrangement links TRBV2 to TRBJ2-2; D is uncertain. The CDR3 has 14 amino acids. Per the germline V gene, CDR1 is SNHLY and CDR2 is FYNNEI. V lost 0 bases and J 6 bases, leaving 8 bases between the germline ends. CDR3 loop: CASSEAGGPGELFF. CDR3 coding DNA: TGTGCCAGCAGTGAAGCTGGCGGTCCCGGGGAGCTGTTTTTT.

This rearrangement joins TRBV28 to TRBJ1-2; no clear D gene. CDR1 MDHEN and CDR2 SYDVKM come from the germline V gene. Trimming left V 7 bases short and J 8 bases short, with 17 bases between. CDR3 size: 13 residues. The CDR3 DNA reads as TGTGCCAGCAACTGGGAGGGAAGAGGCGGCTACACCTTC. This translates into CASNWEGRGGYTF.

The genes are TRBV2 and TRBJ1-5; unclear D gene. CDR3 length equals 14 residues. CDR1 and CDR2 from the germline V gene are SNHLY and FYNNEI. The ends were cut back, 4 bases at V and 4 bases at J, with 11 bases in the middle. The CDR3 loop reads CASSVGGPNQPQHF. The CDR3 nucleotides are TGTGCCAGCAGTGTGGGAGGGCCGAATCAGCCCCAGCATTTT. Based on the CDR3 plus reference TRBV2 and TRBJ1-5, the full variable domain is EPEVTQTPSHQVTQMGQEVILRCVPISNHLYFYWYRQILGQKVEFLVSFYNNEISEKSEIFDDQFSVERPDGSNFTLKIRSTKLEDSAMYFCASSVGGPNQPQHFGDGTRLSIL.

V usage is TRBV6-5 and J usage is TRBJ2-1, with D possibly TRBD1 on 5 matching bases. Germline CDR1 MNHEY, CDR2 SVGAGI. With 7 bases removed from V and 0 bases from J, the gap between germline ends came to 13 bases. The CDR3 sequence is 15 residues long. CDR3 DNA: TGTGCCAGCATAGCACAGGTCGGCTCCTACAATGAGCAGTTCTTC. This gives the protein CASIAQVGSYNEQFF.

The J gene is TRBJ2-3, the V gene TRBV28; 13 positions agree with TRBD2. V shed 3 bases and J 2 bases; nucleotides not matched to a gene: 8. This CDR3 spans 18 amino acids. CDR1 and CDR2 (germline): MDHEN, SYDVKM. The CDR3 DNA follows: TGTGCCAGCAGTTTTACACTAGCGGGAGGGCGTTACACAGATACGCAGTATTTT. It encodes CASSFTLAGGRYTDTQYF.

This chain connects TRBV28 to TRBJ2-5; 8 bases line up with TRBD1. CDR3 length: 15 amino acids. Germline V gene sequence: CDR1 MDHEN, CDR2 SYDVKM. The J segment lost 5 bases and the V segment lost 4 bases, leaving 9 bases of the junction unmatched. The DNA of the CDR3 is TGTGCCAGCAGTTACGGGACAGGACATCGGGAGACCCAGTACTTC. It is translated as CASSYGTGHRETQYF.

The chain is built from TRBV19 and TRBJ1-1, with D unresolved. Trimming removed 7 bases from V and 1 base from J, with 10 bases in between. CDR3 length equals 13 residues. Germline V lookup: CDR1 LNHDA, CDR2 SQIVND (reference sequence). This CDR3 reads CASTITGNTEAFF. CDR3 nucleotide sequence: TGTGCCAGTACTATTACGGGGAACACTGAAGCTTTCTTT.

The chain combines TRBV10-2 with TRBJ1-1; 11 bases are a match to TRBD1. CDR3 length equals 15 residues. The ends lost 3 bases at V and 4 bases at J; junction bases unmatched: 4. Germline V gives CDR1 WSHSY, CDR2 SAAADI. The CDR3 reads CASSEAGTGGTEAFF. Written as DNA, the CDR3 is TGCGCCAGCAGTGAAGCCGGGACAGGGGGCACTGAAGCTTTCTTT.

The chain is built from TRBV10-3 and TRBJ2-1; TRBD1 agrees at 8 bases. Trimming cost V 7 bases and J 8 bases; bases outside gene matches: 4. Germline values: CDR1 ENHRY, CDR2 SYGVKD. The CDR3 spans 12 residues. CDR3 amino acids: CAINRGTDEQFF. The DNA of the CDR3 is TGTGCCATCAACAGGGGGACAGATGAGCAGTTCTTC.

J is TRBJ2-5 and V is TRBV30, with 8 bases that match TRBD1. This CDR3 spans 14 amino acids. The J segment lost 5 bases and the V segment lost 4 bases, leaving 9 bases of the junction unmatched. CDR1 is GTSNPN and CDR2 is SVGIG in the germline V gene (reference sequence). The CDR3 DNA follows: TGTGCCTGGAATTTCAGGGGGCGCCGGGAGACCCAGTACTTC. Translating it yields CAWNFRGRRETQYF.

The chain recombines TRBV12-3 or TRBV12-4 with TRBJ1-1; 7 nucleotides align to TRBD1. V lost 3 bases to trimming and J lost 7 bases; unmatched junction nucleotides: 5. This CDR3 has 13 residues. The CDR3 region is CASSFSRGNEAFF. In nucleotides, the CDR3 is TGTGCCAGCAGTTTTTCCAGGGGGAATGAAGCTTTCTTT.

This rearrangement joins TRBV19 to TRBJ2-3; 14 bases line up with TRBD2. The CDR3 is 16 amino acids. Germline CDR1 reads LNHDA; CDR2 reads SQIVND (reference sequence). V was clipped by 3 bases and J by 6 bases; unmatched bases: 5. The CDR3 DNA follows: TGTGCCAGTAGTATGGGGACTAGCGGGAGACTGGATACGCAGTATTTT. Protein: CASSMGTSGRLDTQYF.

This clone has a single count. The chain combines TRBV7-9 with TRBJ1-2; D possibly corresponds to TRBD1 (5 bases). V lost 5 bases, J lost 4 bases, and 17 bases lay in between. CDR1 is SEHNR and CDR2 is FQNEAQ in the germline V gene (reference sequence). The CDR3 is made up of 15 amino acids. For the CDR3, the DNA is TGTGCCAGCAGCCTAACAGGTACCGCACTCTATGGCTACACCTTC. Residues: CASSLTGTALYGYTF.

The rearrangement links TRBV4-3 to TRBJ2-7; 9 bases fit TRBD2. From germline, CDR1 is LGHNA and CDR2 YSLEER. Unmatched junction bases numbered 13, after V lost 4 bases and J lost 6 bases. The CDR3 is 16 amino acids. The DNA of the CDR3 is TGCGCCAGCAGCCTGAGCCTTAGCGGGAGTGGCTCCGAGCAGTACTTC. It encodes CASSLSLSGSGSEQYF.

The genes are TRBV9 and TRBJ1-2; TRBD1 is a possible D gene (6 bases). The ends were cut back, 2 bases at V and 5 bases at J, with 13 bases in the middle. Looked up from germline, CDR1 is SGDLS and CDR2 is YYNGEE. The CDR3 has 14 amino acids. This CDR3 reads CASSVGAAEYGYTF. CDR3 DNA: TGTGCCAGCAGCGTGGGGGCGGCGGAGTATGGCTACACCTTC.

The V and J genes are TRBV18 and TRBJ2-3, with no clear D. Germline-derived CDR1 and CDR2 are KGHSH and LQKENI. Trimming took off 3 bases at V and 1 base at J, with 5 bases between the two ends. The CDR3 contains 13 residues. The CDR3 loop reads CASSPQGTDTQYF. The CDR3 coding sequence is TGTGCCAGCTCACCTCAGGGCACAGATACGCAGTATTTT. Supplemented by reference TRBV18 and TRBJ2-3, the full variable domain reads NAGVMQNPRHLVRRRGQEARLRCSPMKGHSHVYWYRQLPEEGLKFMVYLQKENIIDESGMPKERFSAEFPKEGPSILRIQQVVRGDSAAYFCASSPQGTDTQYFGPGTRLTVL.

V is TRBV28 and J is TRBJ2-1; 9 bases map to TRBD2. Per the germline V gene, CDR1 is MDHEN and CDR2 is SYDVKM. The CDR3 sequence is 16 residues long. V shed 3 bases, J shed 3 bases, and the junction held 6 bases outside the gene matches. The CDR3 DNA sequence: TGTGCCAGCAGTTTCCAGACTAGCGGTCTCTACAATGAGCAGTTCTTC. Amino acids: CASSFQTSGLYNEQFF.

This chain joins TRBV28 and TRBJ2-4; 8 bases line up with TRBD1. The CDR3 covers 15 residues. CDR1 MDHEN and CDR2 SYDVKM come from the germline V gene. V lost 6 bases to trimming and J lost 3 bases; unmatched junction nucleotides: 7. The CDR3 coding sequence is TGTGCCAGCAGACCAGGGGGCTGGAGCAAAAACATTCAGTACTTC. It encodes CASRPGGWSKNIQYF.

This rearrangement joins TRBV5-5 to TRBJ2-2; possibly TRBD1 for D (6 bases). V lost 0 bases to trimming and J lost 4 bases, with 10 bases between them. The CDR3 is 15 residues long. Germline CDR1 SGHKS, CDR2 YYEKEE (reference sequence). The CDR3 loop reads CASSLDPGVTGELFF. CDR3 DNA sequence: TGTGCCAGCAGCTTGGATCCAGGGGTCACCGGGGAGCTGTTTTTT.

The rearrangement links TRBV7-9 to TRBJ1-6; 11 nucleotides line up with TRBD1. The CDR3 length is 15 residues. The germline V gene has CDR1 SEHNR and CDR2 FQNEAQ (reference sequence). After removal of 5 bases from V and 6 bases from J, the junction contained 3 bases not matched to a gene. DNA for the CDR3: TGTGCCAGCAGCCTGGGACAGGGGGTTAATTCACCCCTCCACTTT. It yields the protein CASSLGQGVNSPLHF.

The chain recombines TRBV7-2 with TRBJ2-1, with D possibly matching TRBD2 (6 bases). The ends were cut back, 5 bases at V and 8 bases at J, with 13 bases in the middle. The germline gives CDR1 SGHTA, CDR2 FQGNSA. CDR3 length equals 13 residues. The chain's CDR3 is CASSPRTGDEQFF. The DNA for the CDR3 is TGTGCCAGCAGCCCCCGGACGGGGGATGAGCAGTTCTTC.

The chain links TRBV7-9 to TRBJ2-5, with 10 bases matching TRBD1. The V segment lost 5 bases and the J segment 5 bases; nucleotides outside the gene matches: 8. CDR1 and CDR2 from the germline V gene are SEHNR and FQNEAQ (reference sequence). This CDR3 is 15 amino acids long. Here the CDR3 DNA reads TGTGCCAGCAGCCGTTCGGGACAGGGGCCGGAGACCCAGTACTTC. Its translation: CASSRSGQGPETQYF.

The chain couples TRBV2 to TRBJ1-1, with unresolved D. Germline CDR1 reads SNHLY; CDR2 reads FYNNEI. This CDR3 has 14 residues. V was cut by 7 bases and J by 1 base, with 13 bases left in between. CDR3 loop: CASNPRGRNTEAFF. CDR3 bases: TGTGCCAGCAACCCCCGAGGGCGGAACACTGAAGCTTTCTTT. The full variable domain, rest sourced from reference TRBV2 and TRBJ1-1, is EPEVTQTPSHQVTQMGQEVILRCVPISNHLYFYWYRQILGQKVEFLVSFYNNEISEKSEIFDDQFSVERPDGSNFTLKIRSTKLEDSAMYFCASNPRGRNTEAFFGQGTRLTVV.

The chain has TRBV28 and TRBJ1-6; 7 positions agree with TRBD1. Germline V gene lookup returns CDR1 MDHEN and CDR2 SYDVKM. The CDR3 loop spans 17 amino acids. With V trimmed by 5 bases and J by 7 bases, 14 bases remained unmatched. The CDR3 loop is CASSRFQGGLGNSPLHF. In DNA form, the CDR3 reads TGTGCCAGCAGTCGTTTCCAGGGGGGCCTTGGGAATTCACCCCTCCACTTT.